The clone carrying this T cell receptor (beta chain) has a handful of counts. The antigen is undetermined. This sample is part of a study of cytomegalovirus exposure and HLA in healthy donors. TCRdb's table, derived via immunoSEQ multiplex PCR, lists solely in-frame clones and lacks some. The sample comprises 150,000 to 200,000 clones, roughly 85% of which are singletons, and 16% rests with the top ten. V lost 0 bases and J lost 2, with 8 bases in between. The germline gives CDR1 MNHNY, CDR2 SVGAGI (reference sequence). The length of the CDR3 is 14 residues. Whole-study results and caveats: The classifier, whose performance was assessed in both the original and validation cohorts, reportedly diagnosed cytomegalovirus status with high specificity and sensitivity. The study put around 180 TCR beta chains on its list as cytomegalovirus-associated.

The donors were in the approximately 120-subject validation cohort, distinct from the 666-subject first cohort. The clonotype originates from a man younger than 35 in good health and CMV-seropositive. Sequencing used PBMCs. This chain connects TRBV6-6 to TRBJ2-7, with D unclear. The CDR3 nucleotides are TGTGCCAGCAGTTACTCGATGTCGGCCTACGAGCAGTACTTC. This encodes CASSYSMSAYEQYF.